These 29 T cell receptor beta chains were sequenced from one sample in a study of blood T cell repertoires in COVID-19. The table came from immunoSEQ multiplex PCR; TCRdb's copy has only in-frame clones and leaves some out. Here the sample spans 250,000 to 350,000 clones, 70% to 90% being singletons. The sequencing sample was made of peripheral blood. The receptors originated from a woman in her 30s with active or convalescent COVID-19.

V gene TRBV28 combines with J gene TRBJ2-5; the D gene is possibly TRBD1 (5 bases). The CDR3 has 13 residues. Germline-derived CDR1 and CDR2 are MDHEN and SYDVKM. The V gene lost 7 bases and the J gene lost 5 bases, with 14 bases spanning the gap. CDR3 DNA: TGTGCCAGCACTCTGGGGTACAGGGAGACCCAGTACTTC. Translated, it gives CASTLGYRETQYF.

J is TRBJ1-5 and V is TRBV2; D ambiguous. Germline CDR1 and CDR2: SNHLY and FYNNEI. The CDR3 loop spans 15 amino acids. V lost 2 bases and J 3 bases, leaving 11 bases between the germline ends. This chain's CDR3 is CASSEIGVSNQPQHF. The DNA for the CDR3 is TGTGCCAGCAGTGAAATCGGGGTTTCCAATCAGCCCCAGCATTTT.

CDR3 sequence reads: CASRPDYQETQYF. As DNA, the CDR3 is TGTGCCAGCAGACCTGACTATCAAGAGACCCAGTACTTC. The chain carries TRBV5-4 and TRBJ2-5; a possible D gene is TRBD2 (5 bases). V lost 5 bases to trimming and J lost 2 bases, with 10 bases between them. The CDR3 length is 13 residues. The germline V gene encodes CDR1 SGHNT and CDR2 YYREEE (reference sequence).

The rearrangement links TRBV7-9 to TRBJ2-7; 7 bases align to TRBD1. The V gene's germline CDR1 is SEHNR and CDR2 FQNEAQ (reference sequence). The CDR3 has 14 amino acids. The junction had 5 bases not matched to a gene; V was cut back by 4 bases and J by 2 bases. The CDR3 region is CASSWTDRAYEQYF. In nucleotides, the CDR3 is TGTGCCAGCAGCTGGACAGACAGGGCCTACGAGCAGTACTTC.

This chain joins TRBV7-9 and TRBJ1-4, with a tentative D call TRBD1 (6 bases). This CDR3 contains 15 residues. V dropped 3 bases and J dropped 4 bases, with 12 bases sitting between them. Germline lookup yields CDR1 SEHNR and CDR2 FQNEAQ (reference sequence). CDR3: CASSLGQTSNEKLFF. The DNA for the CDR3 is TGTGCCAGCAGCTTGGGACAAACCAGTAATGAAAAACTGTTTTTT.

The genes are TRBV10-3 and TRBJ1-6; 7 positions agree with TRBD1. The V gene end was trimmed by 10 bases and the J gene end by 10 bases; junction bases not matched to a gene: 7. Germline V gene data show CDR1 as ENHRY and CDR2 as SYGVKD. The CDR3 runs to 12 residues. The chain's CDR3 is CASMTGKSPLHF. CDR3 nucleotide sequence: TGTGCCAGTATGACAGGGAAATCACCCCTCCACTTT.

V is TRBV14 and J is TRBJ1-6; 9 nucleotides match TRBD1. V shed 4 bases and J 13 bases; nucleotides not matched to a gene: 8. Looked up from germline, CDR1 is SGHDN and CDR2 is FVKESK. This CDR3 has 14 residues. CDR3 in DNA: TGTGCCAGCAGCCGCTTGGACAGGGGCTTTCCCCTCCACTTT. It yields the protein CASSRLDRGFPLHF.

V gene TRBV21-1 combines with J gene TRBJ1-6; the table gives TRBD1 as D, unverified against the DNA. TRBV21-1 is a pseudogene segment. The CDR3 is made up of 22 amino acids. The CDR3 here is CASSSPPRDRGDLLPNNSPLHF. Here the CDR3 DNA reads TGTGCCAGCAGCAGCCCACCCCGGGACAGGGGGGACCTCTTGCCTAATAATTCACCCCTCCACTTT.

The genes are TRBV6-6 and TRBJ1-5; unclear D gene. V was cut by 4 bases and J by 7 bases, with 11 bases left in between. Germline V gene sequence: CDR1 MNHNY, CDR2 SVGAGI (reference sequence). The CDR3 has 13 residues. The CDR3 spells CASSFTPGQPQHF. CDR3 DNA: TGTGCCAGCAGTTTCACGCCGGGGCAGCCCCAGCATTTT.

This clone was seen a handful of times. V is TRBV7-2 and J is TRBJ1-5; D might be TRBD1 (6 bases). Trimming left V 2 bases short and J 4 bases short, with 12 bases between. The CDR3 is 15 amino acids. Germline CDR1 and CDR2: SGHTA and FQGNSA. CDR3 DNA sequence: TGTGCCAGCAGCTTAAAACAGGGAGGGAATCAGCCCCAGCATTTT. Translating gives CASSLKQGGNQPQHF.

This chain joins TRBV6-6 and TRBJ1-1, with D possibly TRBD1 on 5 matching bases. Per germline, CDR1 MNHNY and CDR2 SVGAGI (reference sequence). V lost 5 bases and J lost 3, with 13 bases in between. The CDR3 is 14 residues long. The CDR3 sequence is CASSLGGTYTEAFF. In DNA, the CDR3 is TGTGCCAGCAGTCTCGGGGGGACTTACACTGAAGCTTTCTTT.

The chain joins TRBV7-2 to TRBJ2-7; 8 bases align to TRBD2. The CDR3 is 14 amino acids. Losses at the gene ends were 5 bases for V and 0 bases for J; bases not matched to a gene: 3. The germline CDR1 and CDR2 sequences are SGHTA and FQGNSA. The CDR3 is CASSRLAGSYEQYF. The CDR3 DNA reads TGTGCCAGCAGCCGCCTAGCGGGCTCCTACGAGCAGTACTTC.

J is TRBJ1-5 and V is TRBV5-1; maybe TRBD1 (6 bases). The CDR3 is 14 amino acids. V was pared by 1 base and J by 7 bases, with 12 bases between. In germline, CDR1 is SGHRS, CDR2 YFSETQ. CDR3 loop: CASSLTGPRQPQHF. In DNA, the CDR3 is TGCGCCAGCAGCTTGACAGGGCCGAGACAGCCCCAGCATTTT.

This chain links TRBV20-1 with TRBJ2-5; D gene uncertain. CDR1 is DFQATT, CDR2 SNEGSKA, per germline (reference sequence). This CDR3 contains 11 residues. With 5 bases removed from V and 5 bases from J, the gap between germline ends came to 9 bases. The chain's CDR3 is CSARIGETQYF. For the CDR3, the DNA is TGCAGTGCTCGCATCGGGGAGACCCAGTACTTC.

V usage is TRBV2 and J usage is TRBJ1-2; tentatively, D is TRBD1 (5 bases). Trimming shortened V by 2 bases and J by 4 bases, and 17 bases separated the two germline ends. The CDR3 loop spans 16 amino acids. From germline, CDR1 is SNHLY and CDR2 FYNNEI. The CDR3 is CASSEQGRGFSYGYTF. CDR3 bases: TGTGCCAGCAGTGAACAGGGTAGGGGTTTCAGCTATGGCTACACCTTC.

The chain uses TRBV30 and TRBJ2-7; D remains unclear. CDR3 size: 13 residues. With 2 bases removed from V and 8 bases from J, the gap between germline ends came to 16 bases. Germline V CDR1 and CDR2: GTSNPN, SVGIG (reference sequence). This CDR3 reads CAWSPPYTTKQYF. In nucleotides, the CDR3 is TGTGCCTGGAGTCCCCCGTATACTACGAAGCAGTACTTC. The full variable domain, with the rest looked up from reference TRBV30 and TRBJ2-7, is SQTIHQWPATLVQPVGSPLSLECTVEGTSNPNLYWYRQAAGRGLQLLFYSVGIGQISSEVPQNLSASRPQDRQFILSSKKLLLSDSGFYLCAWSPPYTTKQYFGPGTRLTVT.

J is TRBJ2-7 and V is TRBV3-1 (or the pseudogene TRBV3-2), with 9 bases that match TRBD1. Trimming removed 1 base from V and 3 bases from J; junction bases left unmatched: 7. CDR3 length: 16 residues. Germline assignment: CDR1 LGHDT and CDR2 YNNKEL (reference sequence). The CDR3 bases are TGTGCCAGCAGCCAAGCCCCAGGGACAGGGAACTACGAGCAGTACTTC. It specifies CASSQAPGTGNYEQYF.

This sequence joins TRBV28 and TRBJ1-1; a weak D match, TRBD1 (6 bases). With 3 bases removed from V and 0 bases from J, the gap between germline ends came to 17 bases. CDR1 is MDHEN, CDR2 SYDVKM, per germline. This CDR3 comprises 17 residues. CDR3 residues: CASSFLRPGVMNTEAFF. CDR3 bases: TGTGCCAGCAGTTTCCTTCGGCCAGGGGTGATGAACACTGAAGCTTTCTTT.

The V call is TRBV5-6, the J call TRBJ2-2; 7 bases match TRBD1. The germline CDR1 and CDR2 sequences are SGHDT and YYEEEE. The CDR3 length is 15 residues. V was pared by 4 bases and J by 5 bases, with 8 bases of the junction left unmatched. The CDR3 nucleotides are TGTGCCAGCAGCACCTGGACAGGCCTTACCGGGGAGCTGTTTTTT. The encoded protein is CASSTWTGLTGELFF.

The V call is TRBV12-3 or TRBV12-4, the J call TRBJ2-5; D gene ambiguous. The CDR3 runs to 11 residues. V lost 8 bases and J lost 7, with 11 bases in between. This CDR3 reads CASSLSGTQYF. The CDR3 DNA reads TGTGCCAGCTCGCTATCGGGGACCCAGTACTTC.

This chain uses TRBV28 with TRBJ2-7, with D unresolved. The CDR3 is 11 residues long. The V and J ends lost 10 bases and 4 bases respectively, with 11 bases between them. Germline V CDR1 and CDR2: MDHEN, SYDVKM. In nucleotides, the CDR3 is TGTGCCACCGAGAACCCGTACGAGCAGTACTTC. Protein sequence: CATENPYEQYF.

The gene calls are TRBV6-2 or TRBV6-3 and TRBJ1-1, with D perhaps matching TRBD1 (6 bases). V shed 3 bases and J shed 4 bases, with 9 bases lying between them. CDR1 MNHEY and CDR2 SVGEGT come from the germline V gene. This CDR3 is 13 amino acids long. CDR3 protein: CASSYRGFTEAFF. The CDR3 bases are TGTGCCAGCAGTTATAGGGGGTTCACTGAAGCTTTCTTT.

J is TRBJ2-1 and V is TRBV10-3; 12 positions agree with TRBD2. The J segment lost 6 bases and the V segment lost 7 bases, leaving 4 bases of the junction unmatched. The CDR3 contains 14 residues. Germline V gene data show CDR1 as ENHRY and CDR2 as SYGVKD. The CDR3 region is CAIKPSGGANEQFF. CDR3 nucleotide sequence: TGTGCCATCAAGCCTAGCGGGGGGGCCAATGAGCAGTTCTTC.

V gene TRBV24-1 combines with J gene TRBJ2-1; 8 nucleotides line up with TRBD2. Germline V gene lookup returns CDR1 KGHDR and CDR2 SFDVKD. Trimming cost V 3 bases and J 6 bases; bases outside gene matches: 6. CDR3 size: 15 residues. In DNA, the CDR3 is TGTGCCACCAGTGATGGGACTAGGAAGGGCAATGAGCAGTTCTTC. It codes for CATSDGTRKGNEQFF.

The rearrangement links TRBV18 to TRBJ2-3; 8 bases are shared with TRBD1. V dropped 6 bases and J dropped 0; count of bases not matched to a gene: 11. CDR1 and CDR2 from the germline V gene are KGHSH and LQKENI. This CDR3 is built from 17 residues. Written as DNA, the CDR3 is TGTGCCAGCTCTCCCGGACAGGGCTTTTCCAGCACAGATACGCAGTATTTT. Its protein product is CASSPGQGFSSTDTQYF.

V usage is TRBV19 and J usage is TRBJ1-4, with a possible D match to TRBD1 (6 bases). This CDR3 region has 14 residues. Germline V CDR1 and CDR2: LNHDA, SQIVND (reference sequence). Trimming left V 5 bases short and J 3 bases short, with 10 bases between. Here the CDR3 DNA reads TGTGCCAGTAGTTTACAGGGTCCTAATGAAAAACTGTTTTTT. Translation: CASSLQGPNEKLFF.

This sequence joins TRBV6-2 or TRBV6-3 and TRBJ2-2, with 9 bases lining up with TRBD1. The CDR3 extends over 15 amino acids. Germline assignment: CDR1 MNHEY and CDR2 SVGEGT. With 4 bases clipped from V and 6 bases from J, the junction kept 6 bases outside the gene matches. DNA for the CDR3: TGTGCCAGCAGTTCGGGGACAGGGAGATCCGGGGAGCTGTTTTTT. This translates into CASSSGTGRSGELFF.

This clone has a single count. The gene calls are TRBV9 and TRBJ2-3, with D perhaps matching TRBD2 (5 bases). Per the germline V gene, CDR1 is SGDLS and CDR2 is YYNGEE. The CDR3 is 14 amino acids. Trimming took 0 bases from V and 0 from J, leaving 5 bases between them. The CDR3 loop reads CASSVAGSTDTQYF. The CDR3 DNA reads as TGTGCCAGCAGCGTAGCGGGAAGCACAGATACGCAGTATTTT.

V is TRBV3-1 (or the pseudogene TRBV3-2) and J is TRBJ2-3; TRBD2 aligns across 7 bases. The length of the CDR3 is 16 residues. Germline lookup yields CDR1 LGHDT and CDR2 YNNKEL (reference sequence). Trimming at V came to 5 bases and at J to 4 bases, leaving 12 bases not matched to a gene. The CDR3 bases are TGTGCCAGCAGCACCCAATCGAGCGGGGTTGCAGATACGCAGTATTTT. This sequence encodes CASSTQSSGVADTQYF.